This T cell receptor beta chain was sequenced for a study of cytomegalovirus exposure and HLA in healthy donors. At the level of the study: The study's early data release held some 85 million unique TCRs from HLA-typed donors. Study-wide results and limits: The study assumed roughly uniform donor sequencing depth for presence/absence analyses. The only immune exposure information that was available was CMV serostatus. Sequence variants that were highly shared formed a cluster that was likely a sequencing artifact.

The PCR contained 60 Vbeta and 13 Jbeta primers. TCRdb keeps only in-frame clones here, not all; method: immunoSEQ multiplex PCR. Of roughly 120,000 clones in the sample, under 90% were seen once. The count of this clone is one. No antigen is known for it. Trimming cost V 6 bases and J 2 bases, with 9 bases left between them. This CDR3 contains 13 residues. Germline V gene sequence: CDR1 ENHRY, CDR2 SYGVKD. Sequencing was carried out using PBMCs. The V call is TRBV10-3, the J call TRBJ2-3, with D perhaps TRBD2 (5 bases). The sequence was obtained from a woman aged 25 to 39 in good health and CMV-seronegative. Written as DNA, the CDR3 is TGTGCCATCAGGGACTCGGCCACAGATACGCAGTATTTT. The encoded protein is CAIRDSATDTQYF.